Presented here are 32 T cell receptor beta chains from one specimen sequenced in a study of blood T cell repertoires in COVID-19. The assay was immunoSEQ multiplex PCR, and TCRdb's table has in-frame clones only and misses some. The sample includes around 99,000 clones, roughly 78% seen only once; the top ten take roughly 20%. Sequencing was performed on peripheral blood. Every receptor here comes from a woman over 75 with active or convalescent COVID-19.

J is TRBJ2-7 and V is TRBV19; TRBD1 matches 7 bases. J gave up 0 bases and V 3 bases, and 8 bases lay outside the gene matches. Germline V gene sequence: CDR1 LNHDA, CDR2 SQIVND (reference sequence). The CDR3 spans 16 residues. The chain's CDR3 is CASSMSLDRFSYEQYF. CDR3 coding DNA: TGTGCCAGTAGTATGTCCCTGGACAGGTTCTCCTACGAGCAGTACTTC.

The chain joins TRBV20-1 to TRBJ2-4; 10 bases map to TRBD2. CDR3 size: 15 residues. The germline gives CDR1 DFQATT, CDR2 SNEGSKA (reference sequence). V lost 3 bases to trimming and J lost 8 bases; unmatched junction nucleotides: 10. CDR3 sequence reads: CSASPSGSPGDIQYF. CDR3 DNA: TGCAGTGCTAGTCCTAGCGGGAGCCCCGGGGACATTCAGTACTTC.

This clone occurred a few times. The chain has TRBV7-2 and TRBJ2-7, with D perhaps matching TRBD1 (6 bases). The germline V gene has CDR1 SGHTA and CDR2 FQGNSA. This CDR3 has 14 residues. Trimming cost V 0 bases and J 3 bases, with 9 bases left between them. CDR3 in amino acids: CASSLATGNYEQYF. Here the CDR3 DNA reads TGTGCCAGCAGCTTAGCCACAGGGAACTACGAGCAGTACTTC.

The genes are TRBV9 and TRBJ2-2, with TRBD2 identical over 14 bases. This CDR3 has 16 residues. The junction had 3 bases not matched to a gene; V was cut back by 1 base and J by 7 bases. Per the germline V gene, CDR1 is SGDLS and CDR2 is YYNGEE. DNA of the CDR3: TGTGCCAGCAGCGTAACGACTAGCGGGAGGGGCGGGGAGCTGTTTTTT. It codes for CASSVTTSGRGGELFF.

The J gene is TRBJ2-1, the V gene TRBV6-6; D uncertain. V was clipped by 3 bases and J by 10 bases, with 10 bases between them. The CDR3 is made up of 12 amino acids. Germline loops: CDR1 MNHNY, CDR2 SVGAGI (reference sequence). The CDR3 loop reads CASSYLAGEQFF. CDR3 bases: TGTGCCAGCAGTTATTTAGCTGGGGAGCAGTTCTTC.

The genes are TRBV29-1 and TRBJ2-1, with TRBD2 as a possible D gene (5 bases). The CDR3 has 17 amino acids. Germline values: CDR1 SQVTM, CDR2 ANQGSEA. The V gene lost 1 base and the J gene lost 1 base, with 17 bases spanning the gap. CDR3 DNA sequence: TGCAGCGTTGAAGGTTCGGGCGCGGGTCCATCCTACAATGAGCAGTTCTTC. This sequence encodes CSVEGSGAGPSYNEQFF.

The rearrangement joins TRBV7-9 to TRBJ2-5; 13 bases agree with TRBD2. The CDR3 extends over 17 amino acids. The germline V gene encodes CDR1 SEHNR and CDR2 FQNEAQ (reference sequence). V shed 5 bases and J 0 bases; nucleotides not matched to a gene: 6. For the CDR3, the DNA is TGTGCCAGCAGCACCGGGACTAGCGGGACCTACCAAGAGACCCAGTACTTC. Its protein product is CASSTGTSGTYQETQYF.

J is TRBJ2-7 and V is TRBV24-1; D is perhaps TRBD1 (5 bases). Trimming cost V 5 bases and J 5 bases, with 15 bases left between them. The CDR3 length is 14 residues. Looked up from germline, CDR1 is KGHDR and CDR2 is SFDVKD. CDR3 region: CATSAAGMAHEQYF. The CDR3 nucleotides read TGTGCCACCAGTGCGGCAGGGATGGCCCACGAGCAGTACTTC.

The chain is built from TRBV14 and TRBJ2-5; TRBD1 aligns across 7 bases. Germline V gene lookup returns CDR1 SGHDN and CDR2 FVKESK. V was clipped by 3 bases and J by 4 bases; unmatched bases: 8. The CDR3 totals 15 residues. The CDR3 sequence: CASSQPGTVGETQYF. DNA of the CDR3: TGTGCCAGCAGCCAGCCGGGGACAGTGGGAGAGACCCAGTACTTC.

This sequence joins TRBV10-3 and TRBJ2-3, with 7 bases fitting TRBD1. After removal of 3 bases from V and 2 bases from J, the junction contained 5 bases not matched to a gene. Germline CDR1 and CDR2: ENHRY and SYGVKD. The CDR3 contains 15 residues. This chain's CDR3 is CAISETGTDTDTQYF. CDR3 in DNA: TGTGCCATCAGTGAAACCGGGACAGACACAGATACGCAGTATTTT.

CDR3 sequence (DNA): TGTGCCAGCAGCCGACTAGCGGCCTACGAGCAGTACTTC. Translated: CASSRLAAYEQYF. This chain joins TRBV6-5 and TRBJ2-7; 9 nucleotides match TRBD2. The germline V gene has CDR1 MNHEY and CDR2 SVGAGI. The CDR3 consists of 13 residues. The ends lost 6 bases at V and 2 bases at J; junction bases unmatched: 2.

The CDR3 DNA reads TGTGCCAGCAGTCCCCTGGGAACAGGCGATCAGCCCCAGCATTTT. This encodes CASSPLGTGDQPQHF. The J gene is TRBJ1-5, the V gene TRBV28, with D tentatively TRBD1 (5 bases). V was pared by 5 bases and J by 5 bases, with 16 bases between. The CDR3 runs 15 residues. Germline loops: CDR1 MDHEN, CDR2 SYDVKM.

This chain connects TRBV25-1 to TRBJ2-5; 7 positions agree with TRBD1. Unmatched junction bases numbered 7, after V lost 8 bases and J lost 4 bases. Per the germline V gene, CDR1 is MGHDK and CDR2 is SYGVNS. CDR3 size: 13 residues. The chain's CDR3 is CASGLQGRETQYF. In nucleotides, the CDR3 is TGTGCCAGCGGCCTACAGGGGCGAGAGACCCAGTACTTC.

This chain uses TRBV6-5 with TRBJ1-5; D is unclear. Germline V CDR1 and CDR2: MNHEY, SVGAGI. Trimming cost V 6 bases and J 1 base, with 10 bases left between them. The CDR3 is 14 amino acids. The CDR3 loop reads CASREGLSNQPQHF. DNA of the CDR3: TGTGCCAGCAGAGAGGGTTTAAGCAATCAGCCCCAGCATTTT.

As DNA, the CDR3 is TGTGCCAGCTCACCGACGGACAGGGACTACGAGCAGTACTTC. Translation: CASSPTDRDYEQYF. The chain uses TRBV18 and TRBJ2-7; 8 bases line up with TRBD1. V lost 3 bases and J lost 3; bases outside the gene matches: 4. CDR1 KGHSH and CDR2 LQKENI come from the germline V gene. The CDR3 is 14 amino acids.

The rearrangement uses TRBV20-1 and TRBJ2-1; tentative D call: TRBD2 (5 bases). V was trimmed by 3 bases and J by 7 bases, leaving 10 bases between them. This CDR3 comprises 12 residues. The germline V gene has CDR1 DFQATT and CDR2 SNEGSKA (reference sequence). CDR3 sequence (DNA): TGCAGTGCTAGTACTAGATCGAATGAGCAGTTCTTC. It encodes CSASTRSNEQFF.

The chain recombines TRBV28 with TRBJ2-1, with 12 bases lining up with TRBD2. This CDR3 is built from 19 residues. J lost 6 bases, V lost 6 bases, and 18 bases had no gene match. Germline CDR1 and CDR2: MDHEN and SYDVKM. CDR3 loop: CASSNPGGHASGRANEQFF. The DNA of the CDR3 is TGTGCCAGCAGCAACCCCGGGGGGCATGCTAGCGGGAGGGCCAATGAGCAGTTCTTC.

J is TRBJ2-7 and V is TRBV2; the D is unclear. The germline V and J ends were trimmed by 3 bases and 4 bases, with 4 bases remaining between them. The CDR3 totals 11 residues. CDR1 SNHLY and CDR2 FYNNEI come from the germline V gene. CDR3 sequence (DNA): TGTGCCAGCAGTGACCAATACGAGCAGTACTTC. It specifies CASSDQYEQYF.

The rearrangement uses TRBV27 and TRBJ2-7, with D possibly being TRBD1 (5 bases). The CDR3 covers 14 residues. Germline values: CDR1 MNHEY, CDR2 SMNVEV (reference sequence). V was clipped by 5 bases and J by 2 bases, with 13 bases between them. The CDR3 region is CASSTTGPTYEQYF. CDR3 coding DNA: TGTGCCAGCAGTACAACAGGTCCGACCTACGAGCAGTACTTC.

The CDR3 nucleotides read TGTGCCAGCAGCGGACTAGCGGGAGTCCAAGGCTCCTACGAGCAGTACTTC. It specifies CASSGLAGVQGSYEQYF. The J gene is TRBJ2-7, the V gene TRBV9; TRBD2 matches 12 bases. The CDR3 length is 17 residues. V was clipped by 3 bases and J by 0 bases; unmatched bases: 7. The germline V gene has CDR1 SGDLS and CDR2 YYNGEE.

The chain links TRBV5-6 to TRBJ2-3; 9 positions match TRBD1. The CDR3 is 14 amino acids. V was clipped by 4 bases and J by 5 bases; unmatched bases: 5. The germline V gene has CDR1 SGHDT and CDR2 YYEEEE. DNA for the CDR3: TGTGCCAGCAGCCACAGGGGGCGGGGAGATACGCAGTATTTT. Protein sequence: CASSHRGRGDTQYF.

This clone has just a few counts. The genes are TRBV7-9 and TRBJ2-6; 10 nucleotides agree with TRBD1. This CDR3 region has 16 residues. Germline V gives CDR1 SEHNR, CDR2 FQNEAQ (reference sequence). V lost 4 bases, J lost 2 bases, and 2 bases stayed unmatched. The CDR3 reads CASSSGTGAGANVLTF. CDR3 nucleotides: TGTGCCAGCAGCTCCGGGACAGGGGCTGGGGCCAACGTCCTGACTTTC. The full variable domain, with the rest looked up from reference TRBV7-9 and TRBJ2-6, is DTGVSQNPRHKITKRGQNVTFRCDPISEHNRLYWYRQTLGQGPEFLTYFQNEAQLEKSRLLSDRFSAERPKGSFSTLEIQRTEQGDSAMYLCASSSGTGAGANVLTFGAGSRLTVL.

The rearrangement uses TRBV7-2 and TRBJ1-2; possible D gene TRBD1, 5 bases. Germline V CDR1 and CDR2: SGHTA, FQGNSA. The germline V and J ends were trimmed by 2 bases and 2 bases, with 6 bases remaining between them. The CDR3 consists of 13 residues. The chain's CDR3 is CASSLRTNYGYTF. CDR3 sequence (DNA): TGTGCCAGCAGCTTACGGACAAACTATGGCTACACCTTC.

This clone was seen just once. This chain connects TRBV29-1 to TRBJ1-1; a weak D match, TRBD1 (6 bases). There are 9 residues in the CDR3. The V end lost 7 bases, the J end lost 9 bases, and 9 bases lay between the germline ends. CDR1 and CDR2 from the germline V gene are SQVTM and ANQGSEA. The CDR3 coding sequence is TGCAGCGCCGGACAGCAAGCTTTCTTT. Its translation: CSAGQQAFF.

The V gene is TRBV6-5, the J gene TRBJ2-7; 9 bases agree with TRBD2. This CDR3 is 14 amino acids long. Trimming removed 6 bases from V and 4 bases from J; junction bases left unmatched: 7. The germline gives CDR1 MNHEY, CDR2 SVGAGI. In DNA form, the CDR3 reads TGTGCCAGCAGGATTAGCGGGAGTGGGTACGAGCAGTACTTC. This gives the protein CASRISGSGYEQYF.

The chain recombines TRBV21-1 with TRBJ1-1; TRBD1 is the table's D call and was not checked against the DNA. TRBV21-1 is assigned pseudogene status. CDR3 length: 14 residues. The CDR3 here is CASSTTGVNTEAFF. In DNA form, the CDR3 reads TGTGCCAGCAGCACGACAGGGGTGAACACTGAAGCTTTCTTT.

V gene TRBV24-1 combines with J gene TRBJ2-3; D is possibly TRBD2 (6 bases). The germline CDR1 and CDR2 sequences are KGHDR and SFDVKD. This CDR3 contains 13 residues. The V gene lost 9 bases and the J gene lost 5 bases, with 14 bases spanning the gap. CDR3 sequence reads: CATAEGMVDTQYF. Here the CDR3 DNA reads TGTGCCACCGCGGAGGGAATGGTAGATACGCAGTATTTT.

V usage is TRBV7-3 and J usage is TRBJ2-5, with a tentative D call TRBD2 (6 bases). The V and J ends lost 1 base and 0 bases respectively, with 12 bases between them. CDR3 length equals 16 residues. Looked up from germline, CDR1 is SGHTA and CDR2 is FQGTGA. CDR3 in DNA: TGTGCCAGCAGCTTAAGTCCTGCGGGGCACCAAGAGACCCAGTACTTC. Encoded protein: CASSLSPAGHQETQYF.

This chain connects TRBV6-2 or TRBV6-3 to TRBJ1-1; D remains ambiguous. V was pared by 6 bases and J by 3 bases, with 5 bases between. Germline V gives CDR1 MNHEY, CDR2 SVGEGT. This CDR3 comprises 11 residues. The CDR3 bases are TGTGCCAGCAGCTCCTACACTGAAGCTTTCTTT. This codes for CASSSYTEAFF.

The chain carries TRBV11-2 and TRBJ1-4; 8 nucleotides match TRBD1. Germline V CDR1 and CDR2: SGHAT, FQNNGV. The CDR3 length is 14 residues. Trimming took 5 bases from V and 5 from J; bases not matched to a gene: 4. Here the CDR3 DNA reads TGTGCCAGCAGCCGGACAGGGTCGAATGAAAAACTGTTTTTT. Translating it yields CASSRTGSNEKLFF.

This chain joins TRBV13 and TRBJ2-2; possible D gene TRBD2, 6 bases. V shed 2 bases and J shed 3 bases, with 16 bases lying between them. The germline CDR1 and CDR2 sequences are PRHDT and FYEKMQ (reference sequence). The length of the CDR3 is 17 residues. The CDR3 nucleotides are TGTGCCAGCAGCTTAAGGGAGGACTATACTTACACCGGGGAGCTGTTTTTT. Translation: CASSLREDYTYTGELFF.

The CDR3: CASSFESTDTQYF. The CDR3 DNA follows: TGTGCCAGCAGTTTTGAGAGCACAGATACGCAGTATTTT. The chain couples TRBV5-4 to TRBJ2-3, with no clear D. Trimming removed 5 bases at V and 0 bases at J, with 7 bases between. Germline assignment: CDR1 SGHNT and CDR2 YYREEE (reference sequence). The length of the CDR3 is 13 residues.